This T cell receptor (beta chain) was identified during a study of T cells in Graves' hyperthyroidism and ophthalmopathy. Amplified TCR beta CDR3 regions came from RNA transcripts. During a first-round RT-PCR of the TCR CDR3, the HTBI primer set was used. TCRdb re-called the multiplex PCR reads through MiXCR, storing one row per CDR3 protein. The sample lists fewer than 750,000 distinct CDR3 sequences; more than 45% were seen once. This clonotype was seen ten or more times. The germline V and J ends were trimmed by 6 bases and 7 bases, with 18 bases remaining between them. Germline V CDR1 and CDR2: MNHNY, SVGAGI (reference sequence). This CDR3 spans 14 amino acids. Pregnant or lactating patients were excluded, as were those with uncontrolled infection or other autoimmune disease.

This clonotype was obtained from a woman aged 18 to 35 with Graves' hyperthyroidism. The specimen was peripheral blood or thyroid tissue (not recorded which). The genes are TRBV6-6 and TRBJ1-2; D is perhaps TRBD1 (5 bases). The DNA for the CDR3 is TGTGCCAGCAGGCCCAATGGAGGGGAAACTGGCTACACCTTC. Translated, it gives CASRPNGGETGYTF.